Below, 5 T cell receptor beta chains from the same sample are listed, as sequenced in a study of blood T cells in healthy people across ages. The use of a sample-barcoded 5' primer and a J-beta primer mix characterized a second PCR of roughly 6 to 11 cycles. One entry per CDR3 protein results from TCRdb running MiXCR on the 5' RACE reads. The sample shows about 640,000 distinct CDR3 sequences, roughly three fifths of them seen only once. The sequencing input was blood. All receptors come from a man aged 55-75 years in good health.

The chain links TRBV12-3 or TRBV12-4 to TRBJ2-2; D might be TRBD2 (7 bases). This CDR3 is 12 amino acids long. V lost 7 bases and J lost 7, with 10 bases in between. CDR3 sequence: CASKGEGGELFF. For the CDR3, the DNA is TGTGCCAGCAAGGGGGAGGGCGGGGAGCTGTTTTTT.

The J gene is TRBJ2-7, the V gene TRBV6-1; 10 nucleotides agree with TRBD1. CDR3 length equals 13 residues. The junction had 6 bases not matched to a gene; V was cut back by 10 bases and J by 3 bases. The germline CDR1 and CDR2 sequences are MNHNS and SASEGT. The CDR3 DNA sequence: TGTGCCACAACCGGACAGGGGGTCTACGAGCAGTACTTC. This codes for CATTGQGVYEQYF.

V and J are TRBV27 and TRBJ2-1; perhaps TRBD2 as D (5 bases). The V gene lost 4 bases and the J gene lost 13 bases, with 14 bases spanning the gap. Germline loops: CDR1 MNHEY, CDR2 SMNVEV (reference sequence). This CDR3 has 12 residues. CDR3 region: CASSSLGSAQFF. The CDR3 DNA reads TGTGCCAGCAGTTCGCTAGGGAGTGCCCAGTTCTTC.

This clonotype was observed a few times. The chain recombines TRBV18 with TRBJ2-6; 7 bases fit TRBD1. V lost 3 bases to trimming and J lost 4 bases; unmatched junction nucleotides: 6. The CDR3 contains 16 residues. Germline loops: CDR1 KGHSH, CDR2 LQKENI. The chain's CDR3 is CASSPETGAGANVLTF. In DNA, the CDR3 is TGTGCCAGCTCACCCGAAACAGGGGCAGGGGCCAACGTCCTGACTTTC.

The chain couples TRBV19 to TRBJ2-7; 7 positions agree with TRBD1. The junction had 5 bases not matched to a gene; V was cut back by 3 bases and J by 0 bases. Germline CDR1 reads LNHDA; CDR2 reads SQIVND (reference sequence). The CDR3 is 15 amino acids. CDR3 nucleotides: TGTGCCAGTAGTATCGACAGGGCGAGCTCCTACGAGCAGTACTTC. Protein sequence: CASSIDRASSYEQYF.